Listed below are T cell receptor beta chains from one sample, sequenced in a study of CD8 T cell repertoires and HIV-1 epitope variants. The repertoire was sequenced with immunoSEQ multiplex PCR; TCRdb's copy has only in-frame clones and lacks some. The repertoire holds about 90,000 clones, roughly four fifths seen once, with about 26% in the top ten. The sample was uncultured baseline CD8+ T cells from peripheral blood mononuclear cells (PBMCs). The receptors were gathered from a male donor with HIV. CDR3s include the opening cysteine and the closing phenylalanine or tryptophan. A D gene is named only where the DNA matches it firmly. Clone size is stated in some rows and not others, as once, few, many or a class when expanded.

abundance: NA
j_gene: TRBJ1-4
d_gene: NA
v_gene: TRBV6-4
len: 13
CDR3nt: TGTGCCAGCAGTGAATTACAGGGTGAAAAACTGTTTTTT
CDR3aa: CASSELQGEKLFF

abundance: NA
j_gene: TRBJ1-2
d_gene: NA
v_gene: TRBV30
len: 13
CDR3nt: TGTGCCTGGAGTTCAGGGGTTGACTATGGCTACACCTTC
CDR3aa: CAWSSGVDYGYTF

abundance: NA
j_gene: TRBJ2-1
d_gene: NA
v_gene: TRBV29-1
len: 12
CDR3nt: TGCAGCGTTGGTAAGGACAGTTATGAGCAGTTCTTC
CDR3aa: CSVGKDSYEQFF

abundance: NA
j_gene: TRBJ1-1
d_gene: TRBD1
v_gene: TRBV6-4
len: 15
CDR3nt: TGTGCCAGCAGTGAGACAGGGCACATGAACACTGAAGCTTTCTTT
CDR3aa: CASSETGHMNTEAFF

abundance: NA
j_gene: TRBJ1-2
d_gene: NA
v_gene: TRBV7-3
len: 14
CDR3nt: TGTGCCAGCAGCTTAAAGGCAGGCACCTCTGGCTACACCTTC
CDR3aa: CASSLKAGTSGYTF

abundance: NA
j_gene: TRBJ2-7
d_gene: TRBD2
v_gene: TRBV5-1
len: 17
CDR3nt: TGCGCCAGCAGCTTGGTGCTAGCGGGGCGGAGCTCCTACGAGCAGTACTTC
CDR3aa: CASSLVLAGRSSYEQYF

abundance: NA
j_gene: TRBJ1-1
d_gene: NA
v_gene: TRBV6-1
len: 13
CDR3nt: TGTGCCAGCAGATGGACGGGGAACACTGAAGCTTTCTTT
CDR3aa: CASRWTGNTEAFF

abundance: NA
j_gene: TRBJ2-2
d_gene: TRBD2
v_gene: TRBV7-9
len: 17
CDR3nt: TGTGCCAGCAGCTTAGATGGGGGGGTCAAGGACACCGGGGAGCTGTTTTTT
CDR3aa: CASSLDGGVKDTGELFF

abundance: NA
j_gene: TRBJ2-3
d_gene: TRBD1
v_gene: TRBV30
len: 15
CDR3nt: TGTGCCTGGACCCTCCAGGGGGCTAACACAGATACGCAGTATTTT
CDR3aa: CAWTLQGANTDTQYF

abundance: once
j_gene: TRBJ1-1
d_gene: NA
v_gene: TRBV4-2
len: 13
CDR3nt: TGTGCCAGCAGCCAAGCAGGGAACACTGAAGCTTTCTTT
CDR3aa: CASSQAGNTEAFF

abundance: once
j_gene: TRBJ1-1
d_gene: NA
v_gene: TRBV5-4
len: 12
CDR3nt: TGTGCCAGCAGTACATTGAACACTGAAGCTTTCTTT
CDR3aa: CASSTLNTEAFF

abundance: NA
j_gene: TRBJ1-2
d_gene: TRBD1
v_gene: TRBV5-4
len: 13
CDR3nt: TGTGCCAGCAGCCAGACAGGGACTTATGGCTACACCTTC
CDR3aa: CASSQTGTYGYTF

abundance: NA
j_gene: TRBJ2-7
d_gene: NA
v_gene: TRBV6-5
len: 11
CDR3nt: TGTGCCAGCACCGTCTCCTACGAGCAGTACTTC
CDR3aa: CASTVSYEQYF

abundance: NA
j_gene: TRBJ2-5
d_gene: TRBD2
v_gene: TRBV28
len: 16
CDR3nt: TGTGCCAGCAGTTTATCCAGCGGGGGAGGTATAGAGACCCAGTACTTC
CDR3aa: CASSLSSGGGIETQYF

abundance: few
j_gene: TRBJ2-1
d_gene: NA
v_gene: TRBV11-2
len: 14
CDR3nt: TGTGCCAGCAGCCCAACTTCAGAGTACAATGAGCAGTTCTTC
CDR3aa: CASSPTSEYNEQFF

abundance: NA
j_gene: TRBJ2-6
d_gene: NA
v_gene: TRBV5-4
len: 20
CDR3nt: TGTGCCAGCAGCTTGGCCTTGAGCGGACAGAGAATCTCTGGGGCCAACGTCCTGACTTTC
CDR3aa: CASSLALSGQRISGANVLTF

abundance: NA
j_gene: TRBJ1-5
d_gene: NA
v_gene: TRBV15
len: 13
CDR3nt: TGTGCCACCAGCAGAGACCAGGGCCGGCCCCAGCATTTT
CDR3aa: CATSRDQGRPQHF

abundance: NA
j_gene: TRBJ1-1
d_gene: NA
v_gene: TRBV13
len: 16
CDR3nt: TGTGCCAGCAGCTTAAGAGTACGGGGGGCGGACACTGAAGCTTTCTTT
CDR3aa: CASSLRVRGADTEAFF

abundance: NA
j_gene: TRBJ1-3
d_gene: NA
v_gene: TRBV14
len: 15
CDR3nt: TGTGCCAGCAGCCGCTCAAGAGGCGTCGGAAACACCATATATTTT
CDR3aa: CASSRSRGVGNTIYF

abundance: NA
j_gene: TRBJ2-5
d_gene: TRBD2
v_gene: TRBV5-4
len: 16
CDR3nt: TGTGCCAGCAGCTCGGCCGGTACGGGGGGGACAGAGACCCAGTACTTC
CDR3aa: CASSSAGTGGTETQYF

abundance: many
j_gene: TRBJ2-1
d_gene: TRBD1
v_gene: TRBV7-6
len: 12
CDR3nt: TGTGCCAGCAGCTCGACAGGGAATGAGCAGTTCTTC
CDR3aa: CASSSTGNEQFF

abundance: NA
j_gene: TRBJ1-5
d_gene: NA
v_gene: TRBV6-1
len: 14
CDR3nt: TGTGCCAGCAGTGACCAGGGTAGCAATCAGCCCCAGCATTTT
CDR3aa: CASSDQGSNQPQHF

abundance: few
j_gene: TRBJ2-5
d_gene: TRBD2
v_gene: TRBV27
len: 15
CDR3nt: TGTGCCAGCAGCGTAGCCGGAACTAGCGGAGAGACCCAGTACTTC
CDR3aa: CASSVAGTSGETQYF

abundance: NA
j_gene: TRBJ2-5
d_gene: NA
v_gene: TRBV7-2
len: 12
CDR3nt: TGTGCCAGCAGAACTGAGGAAGAGACCCAGTACTTC
CDR3aa: CASRTEEETQYF

abundance: NA
j_gene: TRBJ2-2
d_gene: TRBD1
v_gene: TRBV4-1
len: 15
CDR3nt: TGCGCCAGCAGCCAAGGACAGGGAAGGACCGGGGAGCTGTTTTTT
CDR3aa: CASSQGQGRTGELFF

abundance: NA
j_gene: TRBJ2-6
d_gene: NA
v_gene: TRBV6-5
len: 15
CDR3nt: TGTGCCAGCAGGATCAGGGTTTTTGGGGCCAACGTCCTGACTTTC
CDR3aa: CASRIRVFGANVLTF

abundance: few
j_gene: TRBJ1-6
d_gene: TRBD1
v_gene: TRBV6-5
len: 14
CDR3nt: TGTGCCAGCAGGACAGGGTTCGATAATTCACCCCTCCACTTT
CDR3aa: CASRTGFDNSPLHF

abundance: few
j_gene: TRBJ2-1
d_gene: TRBD1
v_gene: TRBV27
len: 15
CDR3nt: TGTGCCAGCAGTCCCAGCCGACAGGGGCACGGTGAGCAGTTCTTC
CDR3aa: CASSPSRQGHGEQFF

abundance: NA
j_gene: TRBJ1-2
d_gene: NA
v_gene: TRBV28
len: 14
CDR3nt: TGTGCCAGCAGTTTGCCTGAGGGGAACTTCGGCTACACCTTC
CDR3aa: CASSLPEGNFGYTF

abundance: NA
j_gene: TRBJ1-5
d_gene: NA
v_gene: TRBV5-6
len: 17
CDR3nt: TGTGCCAGCAGCTTGGTTTTCTTCGACGGAACGTATCAGCCCCAGCATTTT
CDR3aa: CASSLVFFDGTYQPQHF

abundance: NA
j_gene: TRBJ1-2
d_gene: TRBD1
v_gene: TRBV27
len: 16
CDR3nt: TGTGCCAGCAGTTCGCGTATAGAAGGGACAGGGAATGGCTACACCTTC
CDR3aa: CASSSRIEGTGNGYTF

abundance: few
j_gene: TRBJ2-1
d_gene: TRBD2
v_gene: TRBV6-5
len: 16
CDR3nt: TGTGCCAGCAGTTACTATGGGAGGGGCTCTTACAATGAGCAGTTCTTC
CDR3aa: CASSYYGRGSYNEQFF

abundance: NA
j_gene: TRBJ1-1
d_gene: NA
v_gene: TRBV9
len: 13
CDR3nt: TGTGCCAGCAGCGTAGATCCGACCACTGAAGCTTTCTTT
CDR3aa: CASSVDPTTEAFF

abundance: few
j_gene: TRBJ2-2
d_gene: NA
v_gene: TRBV29-1
len: 13
CDR3nt: TGCAGCGTCCGGAATGGGAATACCGGGGAGCTGTTTTTT
CDR3aa: CSVRNGNTGELFF

abundance: NA
j_gene: TRBJ2-5
d_gene: NA
v_gene: TRBV5-6
len: 15
CDR3nt: TGTGCCAGCAGCTCAACTATCACGTACCAAGAGACCCAGTACTTC
CDR3aa: CASSSTITYQETQYF

abundance: NA
j_gene: TRBJ1-5
d_gene: NA
v_gene: TRBV5-6
len: 16
CDR3nt: TGTGCCAGCAGCTCGGCGGGGGCTTGGAGCAATCAGCCCCAGCATTTT
CDR3aa: CASSSAGAWSNQPQHF

abundance: NA
j_gene: TRBJ2-7
d_gene: NA
v_gene: TRBV28
len: 16
CDR3nt: TGTGCCAGCAGTTTATCATTCGGCGCTAGGTTAGGAGAGCAGTACTTC
CDR3aa: CASSLSFGARLGEQYF